This paragraph reports one TCR beta chain. Its antigen remains unidentified. The data are from a study of beta chain features in type 1 diabetes. Notes on the study in general: TCRB CDR3s were moderately but significantly shorter in Type 1 diabetes patients in all four CD4+ subsets.

CDR3 length: 14 amino acids. Germline V lookup: CDR1 SGHTA, CDR2 FQGNSA. The V gene lost 0 bases and the J gene lost 3 bases, with 9 bases spanning the gap. Sequencing targeted expressed TCRB transcripts, as all isolated RNA had been reverse transcribed. This table comes from immunoSEQ multiplex PCR, and its TCRdb copy is limited to in-frame clones, with some not included. The sample includes hundreds of thousands of clones, around 15% of them seen just once. Sequenced sample: naive CD4+ T cells from blood. V usage is TRBV7-2 and J usage is TRBJ2-7; a weak D match, TRBD2 (5 bases). The receptor was derived from a man younger than 35 with type 1 diabetes. The CDR3 protein is CASSLAGANYEQYF. The CDR3 DNA reads TGTGCCAGCAGCTTAGCGGGAGCCAACTACGAGCAGTACTTC.